Presented here are 11 T cell receptor beta chains from one specimen sequenced in a study of cytomegalovirus exposure and HLA in healthy donors. The primer mix had 60 Vbeta and 13 Jbeta primers. Some clones are missing from TCRdb's copy, which holds only in-frame ones; the method was immunoSEQ multiplex PCR. The profile shows roughly 150,000 clones, roughly 74% of them singletons. Sequenced sample: PBMCs. The receptors shown here come from a woman aged 35 to 49 in good health and CMV-seropositive.

The rearrangement uses TRBV5-8 and TRBJ1-4, with D possibly being TRBD1 (5 bases). Between the trimmed V and J ends, which lost 4 bases and 0 bases, there was a span of 10 bases. CDR3 length equals 15 residues. Germline CDR1 SGHTS, CDR2 YDEGEE. CDR3: CASSPTGATNEKLFF. The CDR3, as DNA: TGTGCCAGCAGCCCGACGGGGGCAACTAATGAAAAACTGTTTTTT.

The rearrangement links TRBV18 to TRBJ1-2, with no clear D. CDR1 is KGHSH, CDR2 LQKENI, per germline. The germline V and J ends were trimmed by 4 bases and 6 bases, with 6 bases remaining between them. The CDR3 has 11 residues. The DNA for the CDR3 is TGTGCCAGCTCACAAGAGAATGGCTACACCTTC. Translating it yields CASSQENGYTF. Supplemented by reference TRBV18 and TRBJ1-2, the full variable domain reads NAGVMQNPRHLVRRRGQEARLRCSPMKGHSHVYWYRQLPEEGLKFMVYLQKENIIDESGMPKERFSAEFPKEGPSILRIQQVVRGDSAAYFCASSQENGYTFGSGTRLTVV.

The chain recombines TRBV6-6 with TRBJ2-7; maybe TRBD1 (5 bases). Germline V gene data show CDR1 as MNHNY and CDR2 as SVGAGI (reference sequence). The ends were cut back, 2 bases at V and 5 bases at J, with 13 bases in the middle. The CDR3 loop spans 14 amino acids. The CDR3 DNA reads TGTGCCAGCAGTTACCTGGGGCAGGGTAACGAGCAGTACTTC. Protein sequence: CASSYLGQGNEQYF.

The V call is TRBV5-6, the J call TRBJ2-2, with 9 bases fitting TRBD2. There are 16 residues in the CDR3. Trimming took 2 bases from V and 5 from J; bases not matched to a gene: 7. Germline CDR1 reads SGHDT; CDR2 reads YYEEEE. CDR3 coding DNA: TGTGCCAGCAGCTTTCGGGTAGCGGGAGCGACCGGGGAGCTGTTTTTT. Translation: CASSFRVAGATGELFF.

The V and J genes are TRBV10-1 and TRBJ2-2; 9 positions match TRBD1. Germline trimming cut 2 bases from V and 6 bases from J; bases unmatched to any gene: 4. Germline V gene lookup returns CDR1 WNHNN and CDR2 SYGVQD (reference sequence). This CDR3 contains 15 residues. CDR3 sequence reads: CASSETGGNAGELFF. CDR3 coding DNA: TGCGCCAGCAGTGAGACAGGGGGCAACGCCGGGGAGCTGTTTTTT.

Only a few counts were recorded for this clone. Compared with germline, one end of the junction differs, possibly owing to a read error. This chain uses TRBV12-5 with TRBJ1-5; TRBD1 agrees at 12 bases. Germline lookup yields CDR1 LGHNT and CDR2 FRNRAP. This CDR3 is 16 amino acids long. This CDR3 reads CASGFSGTGGKQPQHF. The CDR3 DNA follows: TGTGCTAGTGGTTTCTCGGGGACAGGGGGCAAACAGCCCCAGCATTTT.

The chain recombines TRBV29-1 with TRBJ2-1; D ambiguous. The CDR3 covers 14 residues. V was trimmed by 5 bases and J by 2 bases, leaving 13 bases between them. In germline, CDR1 is SQVTM, CDR2 ANQGSEA. CDR3 region: CSVSLLTPYNEQFF. The CDR3 DNA follows: TGCAGCGTTTCTTTGCTGACTCCCTACAATGAGCAGTTCTTC.

This clone was counted a few times. The V and J genes are TRBV7-8 and TRBJ1-1; TRBD1 might be the D (6 bases). The ends were cut back, 9 bases at V and 0 bases at J, with 17 bases in the middle. This CDR3 is built from 15 residues. The germline gives CDR1 SGHVS, CDR2 FQNEAQ. The CDR3: CASIRGNLMNTEAFF. The CDR3 nucleotides are TGTGCCAGTATCAGGGGTAATTTGATGAACACTGAAGCTTTCTTT.

CDR3 DNA: TGTGCCAGCAGATTAGAGCAGGGGGCTGGGGAAGCTTTCTTT. Translation gives CASRLEQGAGEAFF. The chain uses TRBV2 and TRBJ1-1; 8 bases map to TRBD1. From germline, CDR1 is SNHLY and CDR2 FYNNEI. The V segment lost 6 bases and the J segment 8 bases; nucleotides outside the gene matches: 11. The CDR3 loop spans 14 amino acids.

The chain recombines TRBV14 with TRBJ2-5, with 11 bases that match TRBD2. The CDR3 covers 16 residues. Germline V lookup: CDR1 SGHDN, CDR2 FVKESK. V was pared by 3 bases and J by 4 bases, with 7 bases of the junction left unmatched. The CDR3 spells CASSQLAGGGAETQYF. Written as DNA, the CDR3 is TGTGCCAGCAGCCAGCTAGCGGGAGGCGGGGCAGAGACCCAGTACTTC.

This rearrangement joins TRBV6-4 to TRBJ2-2, with D possibly matching TRBD2 (5 bases). Per germline, CDR1 MRHNA and CDR2 SNTAGT. CDR3 length equals 14 residues. Trimming cost V 2 bases and J 1 base, with 5 bases left between them. The CDR3 is CASSDGLNTGELFF. CDR3 bases: TGTGCCAGCAGTGACGGACTGAACACCGGGGAGCTGTTTTTT.